The 9 T cell receptor beta chains in this list originate from one sample, sequenced in a study of beta chain features in type 1 diabetes. Sequencing targeted expressed TCRB transcripts, as all isolated RNA had been reverse transcribed. The table came from immunoSEQ multiplex PCR; TCRdb's copy has only in-frame clones and leaves some out. Counted here are 300,000 or so clones, 6.5% to 10% occurring once; the ten biggest clones make up under 0.5%. Material for sequencing was central memory CD4+ T cells from blood. These receptors were taken from a woman between 18 and 30 years old in good health.

This clone showed up many times. This rearrangement joins TRBV7-2 to TRBJ2-2, with D possibly called TRBD1 or TRBD2 (5 bases each). This CDR3 spans 15 amino acids. From germline, CDR1 is SGHTA and CDR2 FQGNSA. V was cut by 3 bases and J by 2 bases, with 10 bases left in between. DNA of the CDR3: TGTGCCAGCAGCTTGGGACCTAGAAACACCGGGGAGCTGTTTTTT. This sequence encodes CASSLGPRNTGELFF.

This clone occurred a few times. The gene calls are TRBV19 and TRBJ2-2; 8 positions agree with TRBD1. The CDR3 runs to 15 residues. After removal of 0 bases from V and 7 bases from J, the junction contained 4 bases not matched to a gene. Germline V gene data show CDR1 as LNHDA and CDR2 as SQIVND (reference sequence). CDR3 nucleotides: TGTGCCAGTAGTATAGAAGGGACAGGTCACGGGGAGCTGTTTTTT. As protein: CASSIEGTGHGELFF.

This clone came up a few times. J is TRBJ1-1 and V is TRBV2, with 8 bases lining up with TRBD1. Germline-derived CDR1 and CDR2 are SNHLY and FYNNEI. This CDR3 spans 14 amino acids. The V segment lost 6 bases and the J segment 0 bases; nucleotides outside the gene matches: 3. DNA of the CDR3: TGTGCCAGCAGAGGACAGGGTATGAACACTGAAGCTTTCTTT. Protein: CASRGQGMNTEAFF.

The V call is TRBV18, the J call TRBJ2-2; 8 positions match TRBD2. CDR1 is KGHSH and CDR2 is LQKENI in the germline V gene. Trimming cost V 2 bases and J 1 base; bases outside gene matches: 3. There are 16 residues in the CDR3. CDR3 DNA: TGTGCCAGCTCACCAAATAGCGGGATGAACACCGGGGAGCTGTTTTTT. It yields the protein CASSPNSGMNTGELFF. Combining the CDR3 with reference TRBV18 and TRBJ2-2 gives the whole variable domain NAGVMQNPRHLVRRRGQEARLRCSPMKGHSHVYWYRQLPEEGLKFMVYLQKENIIDESGMPKERFSAEFPKEGPSILRIQQVVRGDSAAYFCASSPNSGMNTGELFFGEGSRLTVL.

This clone was found a few times. This chain joins TRBV2 and TRBJ2-3; 11 positions agree with TRBD1. V lost 6 bases and J lost 6; bases outside the gene matches: 5. The CDR3 is made up of 14 amino acids. Germline CDR1 SNHLY, CDR2 FYNNEI. CDR3: CASRGTGGGDTQYF. CDR3 sequence (DNA): TGTGCCAGCAGGGGGACAGGGGGAGGCGATACGCAGTATTTT.

The chain uses TRBV2 and TRBJ1-4; D perhaps matches TRBD1 (5 bases). Germline CDR1 and CDR2: SNHLY and FYNNEI. The CDR3 is made up of 14 amino acids. The germline V and J ends were trimmed by 4 bases and 6 bases, with 12 bases remaining between them. CDR3 amino acids: CASSVRGGYEKLFF. Here the CDR3 DNA reads TGTGCCAGCAGTGTCCGGGGGGGATATGAAAAACTGTTTTTT.

A few counts support this clone. The chain has TRBV5-1 and TRBJ2-1; D remains ambiguous. Germline V gene lookup returns CDR1 SGHRS and CDR2 YFSETQ. V lost 5 bases, J lost 1 base, and 10 bases lay in between. The CDR3 length is 14 residues. The CDR3 sequence: CASSGGRSYNEQFF. Here the CDR3 DNA reads TGCGCCAGCAGTGGCGGAAGGTCCTACAATGAGCAGTTCTTC.

The rearrangement joins TRBV11-2 to TRBJ2-5; 14 bases are a match to TRBD2. This CDR3 is built from 16 residues. After removal of 5 bases from V and 9 bases from J, the junction contained 11 bases not matched to a gene. Germline-derived CDR1 and CDR2 are SGHAT and FQNNGV. This CDR3 is CASSVQTSGRAVAQYF. As DNA, the CDR3 is TGTGCCAGCAGCGTCCAGACTAGCGGGAGGGCGGTGGCCCAGTACTTC. Based on the CDR3 plus reference TRBV11-2 and TRBJ2-5, the full variable domain is EAGVAQSPRYKIIEKRQSVAFWCNPISGHATLYWYQQILGQGPKLLIQFQNNGVVDDSQLPKDRFSAERLKGVDSTLKIQPAKLEDSAVYLCASSVQTSGRAVAQYFGPGTRLLVL.

This clone showed up just a few times. The chain joins TRBV19 to TRBJ1-5; D is unresolved. The CDR3 contains 12 residues. Deletions cut 6 bases from V and 6 bases from J, with 9 bases between. The V gene's germline CDR1 is LNHDA and CDR2 SQIVND (reference sequence). DNA for the CDR3: TGTGCCAGTAGCTATCGGAGTCAGCCCCAGCATTTT. Its translation is CASSYRSQPQHF.